These T cell receptor beta chains were read from a single sample in a study of blood T cell repertoires in COVID-19. Assay used: immunoSEQ multiplex PCR; TCRdb lists only in-frame clones, some missing. The table has about 340,000 clones, about 83% seen once; the top ten hold 2.5% to 3%. Sequencing input: peripheral blood. The receptors come from a man aged 30 to 39 with active or convalescent COVID-19. Both conserved end residues are part of each CDR3. A D gene is named only where the DNA matches it firmly. The size field is filled for only some rows; it gives once, few, many or a size class.

abundance,v_gene,j_gene,d_gene,CDR3nt,CDR3aa
-,TRBV6-1,TRBJ2-4,TRBD1,TGTGCCAGCAGTGTCGACAGGGCCTTACTCCTTACTTCAGCCAAAAACATTCAGTACTTC,CASSVDRALLLTSAKNIQYF
-,TRBV5-1,TRBJ2-1,-,TGCGCCAGCAGCTTGGATCCGAGCTCCTACAATGAGCAGTTCTTC,CASSLDPSSYNEQFF
-,TRBV19,TRBJ2-5,-,TGTGCCAGTAGCCAAGGGGGGGCCGAAGAGACCCAGTACTTC,CASSQGGAEETQYF
-,TRBV20-1,TRBJ2-5,-,TGCAGTGCTAGTCTAGGGGGTTTCGAGACCCAGTACTTC,CSASLGGFETQYF
-,TRBV27,TRBJ2-7,TRBD2,TGTGCCAGCAGTTTGCCGGGACTAGCGGGATCGAAGGAGCAGTACTTC,CASSLPGLAGSKEQYF
-,TRBV4-1,TRBJ2-7,TRBD2,TGCGCCAGCAGCCAAGTAACTAGCGGGAACTACGAGCAGTACTTC,CASSQVTSGNYEQYF
once,TRBV6-7,TRBJ2-3,-,TGTGCCAGCAAAGAGTCTCTTCAGTATTTT,CASKESLQYF
-,TRBV6-1,TRBJ2-1,TRBD2,TGTGCCAGCAGTGAAGCGGGGGATGGCGGGAGGGCGGGTGAGCAGTTCTTC,CASSEAGDGGRAGEQFF
-,TRBV29-1,TRBJ2-1,TRBD2,TGCAGCGTTGTGCTAGCGGGGGGCAATGAGCAGTTCTTC,CSVVLAGGNEQFF
-,TRBV7-9,TRBJ2-7,-,TGTGCCAGCAGCCGCACAGGGGGGGGCTACGAGCAGTACTTC,CASSRTGGGYEQYF
-,TRBV9,TRBJ1-1,-,TGTGCCAGCAGCGTAGGAGGGGGGGAGGGTTTCTTT,CASSVGGGEGFF
-,TRBV29-1,TRBJ1-2,TRBD1,TGCAGCGTATATGGGGACAGCGCTAACTATGGCTACACCTTC,CSVYGDSANYGYTF
-,TRBV7-2,TRBJ1-2,TRBD1,TGTGCCAGCAGCTCCTACACAGGGGTAGTCGACGGCTACACCTTC,CASSSYTGVVDGYTF
-,TRBV3-1/TRBV3-2,TRBJ2-5,TRBD2,TGTGCCAGCAGCCACGGACTAGCGGGTTTAGGAGAGACCCAGTACTTC,CASSHGLAGLGETQYF
once,TRBV7-6,TRBJ1-5,-,TGTGCCAGCAGCCCCGTAGGGTCATACTCAGGGTATCAGCCCCAGCATTTT,CASSPVGSYSGYQPQHF
-,TRBV19,TRBJ2-7,-,TGTGCCAGTAGGGAGGGGGGGGCCTACGAGCAGTACTTC,CASREGGAYEQYF
-,TRBV3-1/TRBV3-2,TRBJ2-3,TRBD2,TGTGCCAGCAGCCCGAGGAGACTAGCGGGAGGGACTAGCACAGATACGCAGTATTTT,CASSPRRLAGGTSTDTQYF
-,TRBV7-8,TRBJ2-1,-,TGTGCCAGCAGCTCGGAGGTATTATACAATGAGCAGTTCTTC,CASSSEVLYNEQFF
few,TRBV19,TRBJ1-1,-,TGTGCCAGTAGTCCGATGTTGGGGAGCACTGAAGCTTTCTTT,CASSPMLGSTEAFF
-,TRBV19,TRBJ1-1,TRBD1,TGTGCCAGCACCCCTGGGGACAGGCCGAACACTGAAGCTTTCTTT,CASTPGDRPNTEAFF
-,TRBV5-1,TRBJ2-1,TRBD2,TGCGCCAGCAGCCCTGGTCTAGCGGGGTACAATGAGCAGTTCTTC,CASSPGLAGYNEQFF
-,TRBV4-1,TRBJ1-2,TRBD1,TGCGCCAGCTCCCAGGTCGGGACAGGGGACTCTAACTATGGCTACACCTTC,CASSQVGTGDSNYGYTF
-,TRBV19,TRBJ1-1,-,TGTGCCAGTAGTATGACAAGGGACACCCCTACCGGAGCTTTCTTT,CASSMTRDTPTGAFF
once,TRBV6-2/TRBV6-3,TRBJ2-7,-,TGTGCCAGCAGTTATCCCGCACCCAGGGGCGAGCAGTACTTC,CASSYPAPRGEQYF
-,TRBV29-1,TRBJ1-1,TRBD1,TGCAGCGTCTTCACAGGGGAAAACACTGAAGCTTTCTTT,CSVFTGENTEAFF
-,TRBV6-5,TRBJ2-1,-,TGTGCCAGTCAGGGCGTCCCTTCCTACAATGAGCAGTTCTTC,CASQGVPSYNEQFF
-,TRBV9,TRBJ2-7,-,TGTGCCAGCAGCCAGGCCGGGAGCCCAAACGAGCAGTACTTC,CASSQAGSPNEQYF
-,TRBV10-2,TRBJ2-7,-,TGCGCCAGCAGTTTGACAACAAGCTACGAGCAGTACTTC,CASSLTTSYEQYF
-,TRBV4-1,TRBJ2-1,-,TGCGCCAGCAGCCAAGATTGGGAGACTAGAAGGACTGAGCAGTTCTTC,CASSQDWETRRTEQFF
once,TRBV6-2/TRBV6-3,TRBJ2-5,TRBD2,TGTGCCAGCAGCTCTAGCGGGGGGCGGATGGAGACCCAGTACTTC,CASSSSGGRMETQYF
-,TRBV5-6,TRBJ1-2,-,TGTGCCAGCAGCTCGGGGTCTAACTATGGCTACACCTTC,CASSSGSNYGYTF
-,TRBV30,TRBJ2-7,TRBD1,TGTGCCTGTAGGGACAGGCCCGAGCAGTACTTC,CACRDRPEQYF
few,TRBV10-3,TRBJ2-5,TRBD1,TGTGCCATCATGGGACAGGGGTCAGAGACCCAGTACTTC,CAIMGQGSETQYF
-,TRBV4-1,TRBJ1-1,TRBD1,TGCGCCAGCAGCCACCTCACCGGGACAGGGGGGACTGAAGCTTTCTTT,CASSHLTGTGGTEAFF
few,TRBV6-2/TRBV6-3,TRBJ2-1,-,TGTGCCAGCAGTTACTCATATGCGGGGCTCTACAATGAGCAGTTCTTC,CASSYSYAGLYNEQFF
once,TRBV28,TRBJ1-2,TRBD1,TGTGCCAGCACAGGACAGGAGTCGTACGATGGCTACACCTTC,CASTGQESYDGYTF
-,TRBV11-3,TRBJ2-1,-,TGTGCCAGCACAAAGGACAACGCCTACAATGAGCAGTTCTTC,CASTKDNAYNEQFF
-,TRBV6-5,TRBJ2-1,-,TGTGCCAGCAACCAGGGAAGAGATGAGCAGTTCTTC,CASNQGRDEQFF
-,TRBV9,TRBJ1-3,TRBD1,TGTGCCAGCAGCGCGTTGGACAGGGTGGCGGGAAACACCATATATTTT,CASSALDRVAGNTIYF
-,TRBV5-4,TRBJ2-3,-,TGTGCCAGCAGCTTGGACCTTGCCAGGGCGGGGGATACGCAGTATTTT,CASSLDLARAGDTQYF
-,TRBV4-3,TRBJ1-2,-,TGCGCCAGCAGCCACGTAAGAGCCGTCGGGGTGAATGGCTACACCTTC,CASSHVRAVGVNGYTF
-,TRBV30,TRBJ2-1,TRBD2,TGTGCCGGGACCGCGACTAGCACCTACAATGAGCAGTTCTTC,CAGTATSTYNEQFF
once,TRBV7-2,TRBJ1-6,-,TGTGCCAGCAGCTTAGCGGTATCTAGCAGGGGATACTCACCCCTCCACTTT,CASSLAVSSRGYSPLHF
-,TRBV28,TRBJ2-1,TRBD2,TGTGCCAGCAGGGGACTAGTACGTGAGCAGTTCTTC,CASRGLVREQFF
-,TRBV7-2,TRBJ2-1,-,TGTGCCAGCAGCTTAGCTGGGGGTCGGGGAGGTTACAATGAGCAGTTCTTC,CASSLAGGRGGYNEQFF
few,TRBV9,TRBJ1-4,-,TGTGCCAGCAGCGTATCAGGGGCGCCGACAGCCTACAATGAAAAACTGTTTTTT,CASSVSGAPTAYNEKLFF
-,TRBV12-3/TRBV12-4,TRBJ2-7,-,TGTGCCAGCAGTGATTCACAGGCCTACGAGCAGTACTTC,CASSDSQAYEQYF
-,TRBV9,TRBJ1-5,-,TGTGCCAGCAGCCCCCAGGAAGGACAGCCCCAGCATTTT,CASSPQEGQPQHF
-,TRBV18,TRBJ2-7,TRBD1,TGTGCCAGCTCACCATCCGGACAGGGCCTGGACGAGCAGTACTTC,CASSPSGQGLDEQYF
-,TRBV7-2,TRBJ2-2,-,TGTGCCAGCAGCTCCACCCGAGCCCACACCGGGGAGCTGTTTTTT,CASSSTRAHTGELFF
once,TRBV12-3/TRBV12-4,TRBJ1-2,TRBD1,TGTGCCAGCACCCAAGACAGGGTTGGCTACACCTTC,CASTQDRVGYTF
-,TRBV6-5,TRBJ2-1,-,TGTGCCAGCACAAGGGGGGGGCCGTCCTACAATGAGCAGTTCTTC,CASTRGGPSYNEQFF
-,TRBV7-9,TRBJ1-3,-,TGTGCCAGCAGCTTTATAAGGGGCGCGGCTGGAAACACCATATATTTT,CASSFIRGAAGNTIYF
-,TRBV19,TRBJ1-1,TRBD1,TGTGCCAGTAGTATTCAGGGGGGTAGTAGCGCTGAAGCTTTCTTT,CASSIQGGSSAEAFF